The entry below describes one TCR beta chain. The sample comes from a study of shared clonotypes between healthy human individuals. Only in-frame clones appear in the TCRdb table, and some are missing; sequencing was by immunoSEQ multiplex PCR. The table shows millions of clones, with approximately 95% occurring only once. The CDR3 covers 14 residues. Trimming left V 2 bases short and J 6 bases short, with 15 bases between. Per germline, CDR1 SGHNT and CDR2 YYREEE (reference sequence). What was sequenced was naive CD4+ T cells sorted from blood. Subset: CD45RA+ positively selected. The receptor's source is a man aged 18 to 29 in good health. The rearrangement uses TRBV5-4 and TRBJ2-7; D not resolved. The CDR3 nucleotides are TGTGCCAGCAGCTTACAACAATCTGTGACCGAGCAGTACTTC. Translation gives CASSLQQSVTEQYF.